These 3 T cell receptor beta chains originate from one sample sequenced in a study of beta chain features in type 1 diabetes. Isolated RNA was reverse transcribed in full, so expressed TCRB transcripts were sequenced. The table came from immunoSEQ multiplex PCR; TCRdb's copy has only in-frame clones and leaves some out. This sample has fewer than 45,000 clones, with 55% to 70% found just once. The sample consisted of Tregs from blood. The source is a woman in her 30s in good health.

The gene calls are TRBV4-2 and TRBJ2-7, with TRBD2 matching over 9 bases. The CDR3 runs 16 residues. Germline CDR1 and CDR2: LGHNA and YNFKEQ. Trimming cost V 0 bases and J 0 bases; bases outside gene matches: 3. CDR3 nucleotide sequence: TGTGCCAGCAGCCAAGATCTGCGGGAGGGCTCCTACGAGCAGTACTTC. This sequence encodes CASSQDLREGSYEQYF.

DNA for the CDR3: TGTGCCATCAGTGACTTAGGGGTCAGGTACGAGCAGTACTTC. Protein sequence: CAISDLGVRYEQYF. This chain connects TRBV10-3 to TRBJ2-5; D perhaps matches TRBD1 (5 bases). The end of the DNA is better explained by TRBJ2-7, so the J call may be wrong. CDR1 ENHRY and CDR2 SYGVKD come from the germline V gene. The CDR3 loop spans 14 amino acids.

J is TRBJ2-7 and V is TRBV18; D might be TRBD2 (6 bases). This CDR3 is built from 14 residues. The germline gives CDR1 KGHSH, CDR2 LQKENI. V dropped 7 bases and J dropped 0 bases, with 13 bases sitting between them. The CDR3 spells CASCRGRSSYEQYF. Here the CDR3 DNA reads TGTGCCAGCTGCCGAGGGAGGAGCTCCTACGAGCAGTACTTC.